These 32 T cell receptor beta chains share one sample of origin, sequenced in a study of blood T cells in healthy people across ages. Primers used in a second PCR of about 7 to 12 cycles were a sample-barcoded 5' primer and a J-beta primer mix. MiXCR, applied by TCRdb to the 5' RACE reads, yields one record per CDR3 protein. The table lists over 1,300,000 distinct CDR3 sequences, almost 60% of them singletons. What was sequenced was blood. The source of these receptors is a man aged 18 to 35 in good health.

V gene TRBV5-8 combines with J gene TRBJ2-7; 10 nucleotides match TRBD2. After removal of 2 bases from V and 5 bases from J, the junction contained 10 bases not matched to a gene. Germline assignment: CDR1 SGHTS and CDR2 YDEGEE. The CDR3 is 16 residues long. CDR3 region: CASSFPASGSLNEQYF. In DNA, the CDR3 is TGTGCCAGCAGCTTCCCCGCTAGCGGGAGTCTCAACGAGCAGTACTTC. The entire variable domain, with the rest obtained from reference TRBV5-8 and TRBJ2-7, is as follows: EAGVTQSPTHLIKTRGQQATLRCSPISGHTSVYWYQQALGLGLQFLLWYDEGEERNRGNFPPRFSGRQFPNYSSELNVNALELEDSALYLCASSFPASGSLNEQYFGPGTRLTVT.

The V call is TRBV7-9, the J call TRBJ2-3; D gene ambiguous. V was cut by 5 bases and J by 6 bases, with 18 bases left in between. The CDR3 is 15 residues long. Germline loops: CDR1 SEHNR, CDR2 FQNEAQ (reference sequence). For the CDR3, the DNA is TGTGCCAGCAGCCCAACCCGGACCTCAGCGGATACGCAGTATTTT. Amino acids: CASSPTRTSADTQYF. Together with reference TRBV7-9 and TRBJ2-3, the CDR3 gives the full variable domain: DTGVSQNPRHKITKRGQNVTFRCDPISEHNRLYWYRQTLGQGPEFLTYFQNEAQLEKSRLLSDRFSAERPKGSFSTLEIQRTEQGDSAMYLCASSPTRTSADTQYFGPGTRLTVL.

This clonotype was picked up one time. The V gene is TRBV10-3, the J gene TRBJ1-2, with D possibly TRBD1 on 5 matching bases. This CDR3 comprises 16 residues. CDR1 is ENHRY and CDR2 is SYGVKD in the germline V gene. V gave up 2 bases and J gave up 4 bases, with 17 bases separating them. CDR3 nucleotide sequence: TGTGCCATCAGTGAGGAGGTTTCAGGGCCCAGCTATGGCTACACCTTC. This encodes CAISEEVSGPSYGYTF.

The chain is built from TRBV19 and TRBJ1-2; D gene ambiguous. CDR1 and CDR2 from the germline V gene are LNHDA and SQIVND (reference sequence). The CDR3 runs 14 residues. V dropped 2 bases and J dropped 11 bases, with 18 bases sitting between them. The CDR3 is CASSISPVLGGYTF. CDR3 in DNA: TGTGCCAGTAGTATATCCCCGGTGTTAGGTGGATACACCTTC.

CDR3 coding DNA: TGCGCCAGCAGCTTGGAGGGGGCCGAGAAGGAGACCCAGTACTTC. It yields the protein CASSLEGAEKETQYF. This chain connects TRBV5-1 to TRBJ2-5; 7 nucleotides line up with TRBD1. Losses at the gene ends were 0 bases for V and 5 bases for J; bases not matched to a gene: 7. The CDR3 runs to 15 residues. Germline V gives CDR1 SGHRS, CDR2 YFSETQ.

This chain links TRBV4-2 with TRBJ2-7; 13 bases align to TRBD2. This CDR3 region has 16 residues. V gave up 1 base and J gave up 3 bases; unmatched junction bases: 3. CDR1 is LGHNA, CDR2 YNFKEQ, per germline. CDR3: CASSQALAGGSYEQYF. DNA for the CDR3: TGTGCCAGCAGCCAAGCACTAGCGGGGGGGAGCTACGAGCAGTACTTC.

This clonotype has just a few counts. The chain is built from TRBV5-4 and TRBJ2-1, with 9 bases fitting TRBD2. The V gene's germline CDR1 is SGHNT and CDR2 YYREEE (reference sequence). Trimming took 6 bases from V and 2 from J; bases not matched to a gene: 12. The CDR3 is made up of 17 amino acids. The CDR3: CASTSVLAGFAYNEQFF. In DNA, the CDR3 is TGTGCCAGCACCTCGGTTCTAGCGGGGTTTGCCTACAATGAGCAGTTCTTC.

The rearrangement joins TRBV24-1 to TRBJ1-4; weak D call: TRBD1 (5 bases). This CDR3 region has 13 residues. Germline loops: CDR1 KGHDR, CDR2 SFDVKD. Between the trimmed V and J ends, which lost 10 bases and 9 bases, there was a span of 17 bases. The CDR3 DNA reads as TGTGCCACGGGGGATTCCACCGGGAAAAAACTGTTTTTT. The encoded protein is CATGDSTGKKLFF.

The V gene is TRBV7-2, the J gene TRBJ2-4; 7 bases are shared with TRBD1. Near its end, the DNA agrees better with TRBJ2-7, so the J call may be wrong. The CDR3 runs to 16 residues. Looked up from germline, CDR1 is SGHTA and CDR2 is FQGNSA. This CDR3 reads CASSLGSGQASYEQYF. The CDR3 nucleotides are TGTGCCAGCAGCTTAGGGTCAGGACAGGCCTCCTACGAGCAGTACTTC.

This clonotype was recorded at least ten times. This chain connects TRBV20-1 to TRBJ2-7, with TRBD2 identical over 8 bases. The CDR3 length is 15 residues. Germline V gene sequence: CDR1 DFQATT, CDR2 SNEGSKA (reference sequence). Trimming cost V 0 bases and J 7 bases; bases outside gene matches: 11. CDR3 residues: CSARDEDGREGEQYF. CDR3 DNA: TGCAGTGCTAGAGATGAGGACGGGAGGGAGGGTGAGCAGTACTTC.

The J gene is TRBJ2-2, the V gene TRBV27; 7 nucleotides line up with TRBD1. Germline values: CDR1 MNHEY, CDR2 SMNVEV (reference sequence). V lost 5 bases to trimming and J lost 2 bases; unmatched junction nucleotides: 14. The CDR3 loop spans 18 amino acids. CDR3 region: CASSPDSYRGLNTGELFF. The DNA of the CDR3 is TGTGCCAGCAGTCCCGACAGTTACAGGGGTCTCAACACCGGGGAGCTGTTTTTT.

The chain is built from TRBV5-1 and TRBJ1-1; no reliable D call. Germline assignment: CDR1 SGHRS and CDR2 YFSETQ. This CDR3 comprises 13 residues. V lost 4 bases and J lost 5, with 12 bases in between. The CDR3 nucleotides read TGCGCCAGCAGCGCGGCACAAGGGACTGAAGCTTTCTTT. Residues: CASSAAQGTEAFF.

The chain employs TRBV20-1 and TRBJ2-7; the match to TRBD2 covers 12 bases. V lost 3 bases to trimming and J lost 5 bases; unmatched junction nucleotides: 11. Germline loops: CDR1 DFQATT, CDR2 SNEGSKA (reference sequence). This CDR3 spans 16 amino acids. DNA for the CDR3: TGCAGTGCTAGCCCCTTTCCTAGCGGGAGGGATAACGAGCAGTACTTC. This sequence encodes CSASPFPSGRDNEQYF.

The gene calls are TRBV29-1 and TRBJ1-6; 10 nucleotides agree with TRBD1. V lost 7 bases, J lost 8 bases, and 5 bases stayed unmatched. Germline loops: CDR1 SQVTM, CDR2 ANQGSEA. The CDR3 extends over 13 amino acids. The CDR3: CSAGDRGDSPLHF. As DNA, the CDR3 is TGCAGCGCCGGGGACAGGGGTGATTCACCCCTCCACTTT.

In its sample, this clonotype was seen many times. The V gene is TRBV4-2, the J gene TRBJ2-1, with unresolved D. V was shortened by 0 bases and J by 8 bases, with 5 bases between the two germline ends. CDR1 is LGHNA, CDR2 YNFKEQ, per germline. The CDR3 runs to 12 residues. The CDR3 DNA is TGTGCCAGCAGCCAAGAGGTCCATGAGCAGTTCTTC. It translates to CASSQEVHEQFF.

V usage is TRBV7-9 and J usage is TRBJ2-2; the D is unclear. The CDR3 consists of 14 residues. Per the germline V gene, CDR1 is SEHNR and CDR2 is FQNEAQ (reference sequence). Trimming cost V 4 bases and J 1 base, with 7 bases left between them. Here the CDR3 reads CASSSRQNTGELFF. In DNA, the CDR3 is TGTGCCAGCAGCTCACGCCAGAACACCGGGGAGCTGTTTTTT.

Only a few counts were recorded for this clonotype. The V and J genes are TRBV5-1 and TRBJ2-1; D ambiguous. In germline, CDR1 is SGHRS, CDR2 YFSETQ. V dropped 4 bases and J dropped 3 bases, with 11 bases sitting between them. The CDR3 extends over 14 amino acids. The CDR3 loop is CASSVANDYNEQFF. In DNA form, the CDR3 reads TGCGCCAGCAGCGTGGCCAATGACTACAATGAGCAGTTCTTC.

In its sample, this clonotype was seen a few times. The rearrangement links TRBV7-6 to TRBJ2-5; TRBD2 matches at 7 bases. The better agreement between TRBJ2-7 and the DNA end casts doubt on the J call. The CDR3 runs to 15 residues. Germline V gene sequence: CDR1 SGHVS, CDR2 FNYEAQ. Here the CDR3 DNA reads TGTGCCAGCAGCTTAGAGTCCCCGGCGGGAGACGAGCAGTACTTC. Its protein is CASSLESPAGDEQYF.

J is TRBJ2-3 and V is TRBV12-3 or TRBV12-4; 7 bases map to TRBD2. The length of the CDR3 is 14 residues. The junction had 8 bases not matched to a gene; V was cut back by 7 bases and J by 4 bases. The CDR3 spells CASTGSGTPDTQYF. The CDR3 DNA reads TGTGCCAGCACCGGGAGCGGGACCCCAGATACGCAGTATTTT.

The CDR3 DNA follows: TGTGCCACCACCCGGGACAGATCGAGCTCCTACAATGAGCAGTTCTTC. It yields the protein CATTRDRSSSYNEQFF. The V gene is TRBV15, the J gene TRBJ2-1; 7 nucleotides line up with TRBD1. Germline V lookup: CDR1 LNHNV, CDR2 YYDKDF (reference sequence). The CDR3 has 16 residues. V was pared by 7 bases and J by 0 bases, with 9 bases of the junction left unmatched.

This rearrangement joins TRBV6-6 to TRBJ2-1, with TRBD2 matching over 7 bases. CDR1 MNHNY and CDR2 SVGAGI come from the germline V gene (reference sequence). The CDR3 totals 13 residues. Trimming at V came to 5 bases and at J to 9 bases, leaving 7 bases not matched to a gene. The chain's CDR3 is CASSRTSAGEQFF. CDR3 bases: TGTGCCAGCAGTAGAACTAGCGCCGGTGAGCAGTTCTTC.

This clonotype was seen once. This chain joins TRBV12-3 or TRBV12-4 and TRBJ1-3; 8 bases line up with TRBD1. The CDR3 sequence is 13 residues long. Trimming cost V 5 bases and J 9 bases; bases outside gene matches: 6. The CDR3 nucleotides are TGTGCCAGCAGTGACAGGGGTGATGCCACCATATATTTT. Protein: CASSDRGDATIYF.

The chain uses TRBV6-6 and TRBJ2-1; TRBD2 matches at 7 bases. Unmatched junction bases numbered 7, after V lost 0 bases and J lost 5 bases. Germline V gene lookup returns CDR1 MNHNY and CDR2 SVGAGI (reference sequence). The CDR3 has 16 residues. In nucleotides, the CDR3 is TGTGCCAGCAGTTACTCGATGACTAGCAGCCACAATGAGCAGTTCTTC. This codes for CASSYSMTSSHNEQFF.

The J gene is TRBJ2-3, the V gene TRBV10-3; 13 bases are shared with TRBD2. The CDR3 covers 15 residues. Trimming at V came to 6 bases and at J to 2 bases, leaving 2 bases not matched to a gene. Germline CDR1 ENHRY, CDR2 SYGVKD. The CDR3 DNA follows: TGTGCCATCAGGGGACTAGCGGGGTCCACAGATACGCAGTATTTT. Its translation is CAIRGLAGSTDTQYF.

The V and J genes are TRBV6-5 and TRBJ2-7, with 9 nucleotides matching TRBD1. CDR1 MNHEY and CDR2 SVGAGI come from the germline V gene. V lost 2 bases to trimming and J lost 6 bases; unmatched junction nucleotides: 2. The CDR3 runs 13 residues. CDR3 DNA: TGTGCCAGCAGTTACCTGACAGGGGGCGAGCAGTACTTC. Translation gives CASSYLTGGEQYF.

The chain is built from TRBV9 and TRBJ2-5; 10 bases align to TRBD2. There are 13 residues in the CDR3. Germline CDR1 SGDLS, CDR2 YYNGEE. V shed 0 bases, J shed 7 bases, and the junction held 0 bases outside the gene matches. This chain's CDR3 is CASSVVAGGTQYF. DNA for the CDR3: TGTGCCAGCAGCGTAGTAGCGGGGGGGACCCAGTACTTC.

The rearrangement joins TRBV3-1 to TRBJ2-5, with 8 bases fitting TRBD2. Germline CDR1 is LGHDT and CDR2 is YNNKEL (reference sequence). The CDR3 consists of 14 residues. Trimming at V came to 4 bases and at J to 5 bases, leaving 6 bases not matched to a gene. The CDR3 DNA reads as TGTGCCAGCAGCCCGAGCGGGAGTGCGGAGACCCAGTACTTC. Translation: CASSPSGSAETQYF.

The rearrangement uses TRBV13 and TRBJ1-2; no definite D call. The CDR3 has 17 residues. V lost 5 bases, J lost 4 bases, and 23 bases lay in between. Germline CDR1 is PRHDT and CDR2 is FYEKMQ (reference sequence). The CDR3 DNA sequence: TGTGCCAGCAGCCCTTCCGACAACACCCTGATAGCCTATGGCTACACCTTC. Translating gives CASSPSDNTLIAYGYTF. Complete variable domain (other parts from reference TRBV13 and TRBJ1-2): AAGVIQSPRHLIKEKRETATLKCYPIPRHDTVYWYQQGPGQDPQFLISFYEKMQSDKGSIPDRFSAQQFSDYHSELNMSSLELGDSALYFCASSPSDNTLIAYGYTFGSGTRLTVV.

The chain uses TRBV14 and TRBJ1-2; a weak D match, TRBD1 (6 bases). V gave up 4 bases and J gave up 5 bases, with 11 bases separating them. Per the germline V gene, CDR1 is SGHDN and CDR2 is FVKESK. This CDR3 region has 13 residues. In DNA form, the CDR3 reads TGTGCCAGCAGCCTTTCACAGGGTTATGGCTACACCTTC. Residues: CASSLSQGYGYTF.

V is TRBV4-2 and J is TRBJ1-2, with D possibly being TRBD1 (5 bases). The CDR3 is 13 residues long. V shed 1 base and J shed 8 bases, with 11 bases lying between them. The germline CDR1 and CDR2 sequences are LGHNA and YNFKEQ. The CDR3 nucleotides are TGTGCCAGCAGCCAAGTTTCAGGGCTAGGCTACACCTTC. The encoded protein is CASSQVSGLGYTF.

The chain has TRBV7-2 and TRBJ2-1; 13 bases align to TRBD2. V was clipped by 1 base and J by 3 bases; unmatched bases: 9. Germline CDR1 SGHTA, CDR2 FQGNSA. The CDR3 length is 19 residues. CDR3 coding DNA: TGTGCCAGCAGCTTAGTGGCAGGACTAGCGGGAGAGCACTACAATGAGCAGTTCTTC. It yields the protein CASSLVAGLAGEHYNEQFF.

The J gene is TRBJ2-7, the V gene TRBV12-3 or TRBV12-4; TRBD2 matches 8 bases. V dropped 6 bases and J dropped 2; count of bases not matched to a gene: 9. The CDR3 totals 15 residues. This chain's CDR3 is CASRHSGRPPYEQYF. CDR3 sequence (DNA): TGTGCCAGCAGACACAGCGGGAGACCTCCCTACGAGCAGTACTTC.